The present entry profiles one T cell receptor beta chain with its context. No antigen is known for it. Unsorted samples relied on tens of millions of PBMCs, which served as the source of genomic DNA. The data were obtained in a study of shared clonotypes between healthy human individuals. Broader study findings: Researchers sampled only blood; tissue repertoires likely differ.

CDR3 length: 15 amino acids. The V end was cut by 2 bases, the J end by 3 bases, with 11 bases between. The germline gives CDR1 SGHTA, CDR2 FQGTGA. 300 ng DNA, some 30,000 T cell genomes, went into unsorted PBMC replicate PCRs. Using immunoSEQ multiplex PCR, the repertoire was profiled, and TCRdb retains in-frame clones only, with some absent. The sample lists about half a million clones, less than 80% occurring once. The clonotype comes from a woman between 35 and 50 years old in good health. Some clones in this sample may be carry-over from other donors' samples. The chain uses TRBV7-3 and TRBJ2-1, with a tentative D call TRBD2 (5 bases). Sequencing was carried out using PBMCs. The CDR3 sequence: CASSLEPADYNEQFF. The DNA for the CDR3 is TGTGCCAGCAGCTTAGAGCCAGCGGACTACAATGAGCAGTTCTTC.